Listed here is a single TCR beta chain. The record originates from a study of shared T cell receptors in the human thymus. Produced via immunoSEQ multiplex PCR; TCRdb's table is partial and in-frame only. The data show about 710,000 clones, with approximately 87% seen just once and roughly 0.0087% held by the top ten. Germline CDR1 SNHLY, CDR2 FYNNEI. V was pared by 4 bases and J by 5 bases, with 17 bases between. CDR3 length: 16 amino acids. A further study also used this sample, focusing on human thymus T cells. That source notes: Corrective surgery for congenital heart defects was being performed on the healthy Finnish infants who served as donors. Corrective heart surgery yielded resections, and these provided the thymus tissue. Both thymic and peripheral blood repertoires showed apparently biased V and J usage.

Source material: thymocytes. V and J are TRBV2 and TRBJ2-2; possibly TRBD2 for D (7 bases). This TCR derives from a boy in the first two years of life with a congenital heart defect. The CDR3 sequence is CASSGGGPMETGELFF. For the CDR3, the DNA is TGTGCCAGCAGTGGGGGGGGGCCAATGGAGACCGGGGAGCTGTTTTTT.